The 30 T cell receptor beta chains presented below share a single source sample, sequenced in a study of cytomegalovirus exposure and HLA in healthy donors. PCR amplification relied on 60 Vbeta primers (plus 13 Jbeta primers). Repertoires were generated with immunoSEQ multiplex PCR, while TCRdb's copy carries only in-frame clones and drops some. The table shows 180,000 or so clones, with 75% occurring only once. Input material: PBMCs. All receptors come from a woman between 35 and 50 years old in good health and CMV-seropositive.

The CDR3: CASSMETGHPFF. The CDR3 bases are TGTGCCAGTAGTATGGAAACGGGACACCCGTTCTTC. This rearrangement joins TRBV19 to TRBJ2-1; D possibly corresponds to TRBD1 (6 bases). V was clipped by 3 bases and J by 15 bases, with 15 bases between them. The CDR3 sequence is 12 residues long. The germline CDR1 and CDR2 sequences are LNHDA and SQIVND (reference sequence).

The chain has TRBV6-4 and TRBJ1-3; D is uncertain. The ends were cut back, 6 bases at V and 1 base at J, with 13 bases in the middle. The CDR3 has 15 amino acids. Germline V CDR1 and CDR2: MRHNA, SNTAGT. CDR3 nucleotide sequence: TGTGCCAGCAGACCCTTTGGAGGGTCTGGAAACACCATATATTTT. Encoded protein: CASRPFGGSGNTIYF.

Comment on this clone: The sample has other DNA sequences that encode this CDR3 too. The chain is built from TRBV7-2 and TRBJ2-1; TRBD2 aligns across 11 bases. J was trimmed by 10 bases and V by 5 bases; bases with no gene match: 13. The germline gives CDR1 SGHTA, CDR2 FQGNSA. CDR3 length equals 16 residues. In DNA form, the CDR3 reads TGTGCCAGCAGCCCCAGTAGTAGCGGGAGGGCCAGGGAGCAGTTCTTC. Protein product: CASSPSSSGRAREQFF.

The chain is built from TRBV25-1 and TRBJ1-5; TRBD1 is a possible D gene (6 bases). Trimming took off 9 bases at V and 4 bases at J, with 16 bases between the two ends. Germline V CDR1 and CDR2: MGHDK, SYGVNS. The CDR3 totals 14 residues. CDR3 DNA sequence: TGTGCCAGTTGCCCGGGGGGCCCTAATCAGCCCCAGCATTTT. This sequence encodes CASCPGGPNQPQHF.

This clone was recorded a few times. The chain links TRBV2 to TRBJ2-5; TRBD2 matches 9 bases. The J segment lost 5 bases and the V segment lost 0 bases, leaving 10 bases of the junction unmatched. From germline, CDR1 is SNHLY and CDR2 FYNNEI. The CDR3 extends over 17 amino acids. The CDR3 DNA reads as TGTGCCAGCAGTGAAGCGTATGGGGGGGCGGGAGGGGAGACCCAGTACTTC. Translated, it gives CASSEAYGGAGGETQYF.

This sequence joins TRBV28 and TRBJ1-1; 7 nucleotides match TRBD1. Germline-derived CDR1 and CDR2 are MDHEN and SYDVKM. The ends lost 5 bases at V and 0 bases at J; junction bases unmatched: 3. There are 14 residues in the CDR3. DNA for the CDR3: TGTGCCAGCAGTATGACAGGGTTGAACACTGAAGCTTTCTTT. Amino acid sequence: CASSMTGLNTEAFF. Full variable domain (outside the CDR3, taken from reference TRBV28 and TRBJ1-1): DVKVTQSSRYLVKRTGEKVFLECVQDMDHENMFWYRQDPGLGLRLIYFSYDVKMKEKGDIPEGYSVSREKKERFSLILESASTNQTSMYLCASSMTGLNTEAFFGQGTRLTVV.

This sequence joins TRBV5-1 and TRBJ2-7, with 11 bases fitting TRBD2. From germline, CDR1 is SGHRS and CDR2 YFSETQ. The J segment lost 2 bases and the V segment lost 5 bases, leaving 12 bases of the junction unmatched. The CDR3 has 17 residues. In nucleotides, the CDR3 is TGCGCCAGCAGTCCTCTCGGGGGGGGACTAGCGGCCTACGAGCAGTACTTC. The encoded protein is CASSPLGGGLAAYEQYF.

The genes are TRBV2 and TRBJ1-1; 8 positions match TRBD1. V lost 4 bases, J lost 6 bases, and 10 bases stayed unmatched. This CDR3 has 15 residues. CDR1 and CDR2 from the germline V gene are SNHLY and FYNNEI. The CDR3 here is CASSVEPDRAPEAFF. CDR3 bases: TGTGCCAGCAGTGTGGAACCGGACAGGGCCCCTGAAGCTTTCTTT.

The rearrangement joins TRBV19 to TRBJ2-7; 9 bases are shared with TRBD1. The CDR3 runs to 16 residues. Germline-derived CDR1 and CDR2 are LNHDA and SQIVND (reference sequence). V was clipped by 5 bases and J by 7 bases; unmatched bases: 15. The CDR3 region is CASSPRLGQGFEEQYF. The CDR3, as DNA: TGTGCCAGTAGTCCCCGATTAGGACAGGGGTTTGAGGAGCAGTACTTC.

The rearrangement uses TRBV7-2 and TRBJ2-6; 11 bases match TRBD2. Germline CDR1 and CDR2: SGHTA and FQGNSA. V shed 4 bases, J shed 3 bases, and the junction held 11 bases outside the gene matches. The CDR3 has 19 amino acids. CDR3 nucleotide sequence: TGTGCCAGCAGCTCGCTCAAACTAGCGGGAGTTGGTGGGGCCAACGTCCTGACTTTC. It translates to CASSSLKLAGVGGANVLTF.

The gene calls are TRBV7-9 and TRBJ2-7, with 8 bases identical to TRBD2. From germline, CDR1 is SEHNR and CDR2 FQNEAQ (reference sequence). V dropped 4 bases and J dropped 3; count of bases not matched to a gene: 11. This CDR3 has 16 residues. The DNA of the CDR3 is TGTGCCAGCAGCTCTGCGGGGGGAATTGATATCTACGAGCAGTACTTC. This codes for CASSSAGGIDIYEQYF. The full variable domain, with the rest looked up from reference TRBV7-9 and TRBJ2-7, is DTGVSQNPRHKITKRGQNVTFRCDPISEHNRLYWYRQTLGQGPEFLTYFQNEAQLEKSRLLSDRFSAERPKGSFSTLEIQRTEQGDSAMYLCASSSAGGIDIYEQYFGPGTRLTVT.

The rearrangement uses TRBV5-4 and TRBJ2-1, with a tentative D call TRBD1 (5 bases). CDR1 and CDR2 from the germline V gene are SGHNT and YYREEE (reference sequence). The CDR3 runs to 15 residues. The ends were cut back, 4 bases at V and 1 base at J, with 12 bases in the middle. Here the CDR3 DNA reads TGTGCCAGCAGCCTCGACAGTACTTCCTACAATGAGCAGTTCTTC. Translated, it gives CASSLDSTSYNEQFF. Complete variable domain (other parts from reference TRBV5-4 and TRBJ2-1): ETGVTQSPTHLIKTRGQQVTLRCSSQSGHNTVSWYQQALGQGPQFIFQYYREEENGRGNFPPRFSGLQFPNYSSELNVNALELDDSALYLCASSLDSTSYNEQFFGPGTRLTVL.

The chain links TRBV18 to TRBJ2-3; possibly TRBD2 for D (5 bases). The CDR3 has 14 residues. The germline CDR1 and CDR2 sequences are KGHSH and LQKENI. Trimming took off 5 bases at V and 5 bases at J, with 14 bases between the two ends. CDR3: CASSSSTAGDTQYF. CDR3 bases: TGTGCCAGCTCATCCTCGACCGCGGGAGATACGCAGTATTTT.

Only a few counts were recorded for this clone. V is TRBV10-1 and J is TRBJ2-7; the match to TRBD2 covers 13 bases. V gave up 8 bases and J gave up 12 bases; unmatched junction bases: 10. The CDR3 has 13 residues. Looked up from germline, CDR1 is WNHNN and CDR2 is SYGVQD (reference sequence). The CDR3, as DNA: TGCGCCAGCGGGGGGACTAGCGGGACGGCCCTGTACTTC. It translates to CASGGTSGTALYF.

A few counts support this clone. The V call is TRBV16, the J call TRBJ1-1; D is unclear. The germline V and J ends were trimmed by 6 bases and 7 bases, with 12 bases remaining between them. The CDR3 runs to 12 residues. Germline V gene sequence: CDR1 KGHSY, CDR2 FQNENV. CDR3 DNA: TGTGCCAGCAGACTCCTTGGAGGTGAAGCTTTCTTT. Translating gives CASRLLGGEAFF.

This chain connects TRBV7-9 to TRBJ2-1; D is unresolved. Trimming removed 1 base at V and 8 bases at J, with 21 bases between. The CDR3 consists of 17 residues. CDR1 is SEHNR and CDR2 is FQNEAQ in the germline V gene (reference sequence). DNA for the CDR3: TGTGCCAGCAGCTTAGTTCACCCAGGCCTCCGGTTGGATGAGCAGTTCTTC. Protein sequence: CASSLVHPGLRLDEQFF. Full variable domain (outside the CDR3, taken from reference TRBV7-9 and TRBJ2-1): DTGVSQNPRHKITKRGQNVTFRCDPISEHNRLYWYRQTLGQGPEFLTYFQNEAQLEKSRLLSDRFSAERPKGSFSTLEIQRTEQGDSAMYLCASSLVHPGLRLDEQFFGPGTRLTVL.

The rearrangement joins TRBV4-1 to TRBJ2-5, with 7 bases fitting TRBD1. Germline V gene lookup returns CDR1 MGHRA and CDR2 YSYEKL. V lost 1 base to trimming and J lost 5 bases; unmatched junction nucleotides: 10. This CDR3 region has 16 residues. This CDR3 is CASSQGTTGQRETQYF. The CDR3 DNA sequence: TGCGCCAGCAGCCAAGGGACGACAGGGCAGCGGGAGACCCAGTACTTC.

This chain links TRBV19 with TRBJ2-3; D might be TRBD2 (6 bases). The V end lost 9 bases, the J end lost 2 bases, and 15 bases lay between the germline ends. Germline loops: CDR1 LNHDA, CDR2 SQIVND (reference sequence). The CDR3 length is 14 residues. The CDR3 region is CASRGGLHTDTQYF. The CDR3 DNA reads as TGTGCCAGCCGCGGAGGGCTCCACACAGATACGCAGTATTTT.

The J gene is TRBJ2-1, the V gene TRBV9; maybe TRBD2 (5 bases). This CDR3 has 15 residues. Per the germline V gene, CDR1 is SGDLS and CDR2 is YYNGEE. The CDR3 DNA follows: TGTGACAGTCTCCTTAGCGCGCAATTGTACAATGAGCAGTTCTTC. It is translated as CDSLLSAQLYNEQFF. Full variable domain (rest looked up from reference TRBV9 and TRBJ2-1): DSGVTQTPKHLITATGQRVTLRCSPRSGDLSVYWYQQSLDQGLQFLIQYYNGEERAKGNILERFSAQQFPDLHSELNLSSLELGDSALYFCDSLLSAQLYNEQFFGPGTRLTVL.

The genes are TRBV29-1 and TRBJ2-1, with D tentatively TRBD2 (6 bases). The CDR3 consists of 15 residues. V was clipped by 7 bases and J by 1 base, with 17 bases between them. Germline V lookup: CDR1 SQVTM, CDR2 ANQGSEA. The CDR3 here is CSAPKAGRSYNEQFF. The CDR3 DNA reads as TGCAGCGCCCCAAAGGCGGGAAGGTCCTACAATGAGCAGTTCTTC.

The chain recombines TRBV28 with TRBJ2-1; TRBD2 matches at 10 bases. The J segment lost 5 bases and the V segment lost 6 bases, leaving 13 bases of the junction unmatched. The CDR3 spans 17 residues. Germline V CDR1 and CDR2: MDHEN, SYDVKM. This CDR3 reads CASRTLAGEGRNNEQFF. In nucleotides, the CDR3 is TGTGCCAGCAGGACGCTAGCGGGAGAGGGAAGGAACAATGAGCAGTTCTTC.

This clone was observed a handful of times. The CDR3 protein is CASSLMETDTQYF. The CDR3 bases are TGTGCCAGCAGCCTGATGGAGACAGATACGCAGTATTTT. V usage is TRBV6-1 and J usage is TRBJ2-3, with D uncertain. The CDR3 consists of 13 residues. CDR1 and CDR2 (germline): MNHNS, SASEGT. Trimming removed 6 bases from V and 3 bases from J, with 10 bases in between.

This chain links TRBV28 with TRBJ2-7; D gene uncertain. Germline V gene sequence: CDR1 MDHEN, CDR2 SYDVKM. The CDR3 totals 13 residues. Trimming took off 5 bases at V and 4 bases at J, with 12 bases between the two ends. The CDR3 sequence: CASSPPSGYEQYF. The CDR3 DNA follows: TGTGCCAGCAGTCCCCCCTCAGGATACGAGCAGTACTTC.

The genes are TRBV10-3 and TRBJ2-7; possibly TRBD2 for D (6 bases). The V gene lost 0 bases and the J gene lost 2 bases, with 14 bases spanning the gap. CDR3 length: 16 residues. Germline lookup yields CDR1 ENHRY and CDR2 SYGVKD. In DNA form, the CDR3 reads TGTGCCATCAGTGAGTCTGGAGGGCCAACCACCTACGAGCAGTACTTC. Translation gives CAISESGGPTTYEQYF.

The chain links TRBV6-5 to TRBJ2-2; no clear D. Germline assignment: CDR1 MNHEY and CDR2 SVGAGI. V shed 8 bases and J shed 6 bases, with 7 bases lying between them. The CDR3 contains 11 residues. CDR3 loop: CASRSAGELFF. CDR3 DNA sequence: TGTGCCAGCCGTAGTGCCGGGGAGCTGTTTTTT.

In nucleotides, the CDR3 is TGTGCCACCAGCAGAGCGGGTCCGAACTACGAGCAGTACTTC. Translating it yields CATSRAGPNYEQYF. The V gene is TRBV15, the J gene TRBJ2-5; D not certain. Near its end, the DNA agrees better with TRBJ2-7, so the J call may be wrong. Germline V CDR1 and CDR2: LNHNV, YYDKDF (reference sequence). The CDR3 runs to 14 residues.

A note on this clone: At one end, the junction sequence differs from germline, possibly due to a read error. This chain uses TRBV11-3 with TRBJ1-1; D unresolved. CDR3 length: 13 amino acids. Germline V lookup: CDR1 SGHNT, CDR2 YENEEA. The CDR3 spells CAGSLDPNTEAFF. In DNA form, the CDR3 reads TGTGCCGGCAGCTTAGATCCTAACACTGAAGCTTTCTTT.

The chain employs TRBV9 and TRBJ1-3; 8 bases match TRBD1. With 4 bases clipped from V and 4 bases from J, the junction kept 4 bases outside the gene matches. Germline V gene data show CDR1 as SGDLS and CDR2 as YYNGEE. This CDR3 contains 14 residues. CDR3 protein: CASSPDRAGNTIYF. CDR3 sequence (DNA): TGTGCCAGCAGCCCGGACAGGGCCGGAAACACCATATATTTT.

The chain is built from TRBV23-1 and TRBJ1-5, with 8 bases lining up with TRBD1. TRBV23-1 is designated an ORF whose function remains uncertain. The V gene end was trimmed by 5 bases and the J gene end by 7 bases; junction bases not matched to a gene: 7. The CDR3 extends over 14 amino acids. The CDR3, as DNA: TGCGCCAGCAGTGGACAGGGACGGGAGCAGCCCCAGCATTTT. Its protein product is CASSGQGREQPQHF.

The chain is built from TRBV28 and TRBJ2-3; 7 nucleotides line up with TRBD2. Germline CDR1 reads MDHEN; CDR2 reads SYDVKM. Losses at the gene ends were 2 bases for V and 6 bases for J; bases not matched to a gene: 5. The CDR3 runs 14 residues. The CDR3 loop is CASSLLAAKDTQYF. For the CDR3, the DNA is TGTGCCAGCAGTTTACTAGCGGCAAAGGATACGCAGTATTTT.